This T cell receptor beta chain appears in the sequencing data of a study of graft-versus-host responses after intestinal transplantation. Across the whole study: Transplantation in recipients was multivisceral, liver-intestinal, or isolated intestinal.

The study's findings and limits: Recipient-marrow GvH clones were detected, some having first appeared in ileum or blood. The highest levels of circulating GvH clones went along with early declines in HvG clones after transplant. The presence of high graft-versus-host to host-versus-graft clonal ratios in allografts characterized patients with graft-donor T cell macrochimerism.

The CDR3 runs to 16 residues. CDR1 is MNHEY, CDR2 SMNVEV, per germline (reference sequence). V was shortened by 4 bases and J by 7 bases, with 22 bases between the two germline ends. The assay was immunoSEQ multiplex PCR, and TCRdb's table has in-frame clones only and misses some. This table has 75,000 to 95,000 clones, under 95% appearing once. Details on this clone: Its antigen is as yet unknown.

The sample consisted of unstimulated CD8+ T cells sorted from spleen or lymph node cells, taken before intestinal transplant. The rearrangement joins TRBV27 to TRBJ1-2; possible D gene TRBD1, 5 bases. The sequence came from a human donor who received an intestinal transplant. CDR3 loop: CASSSHPGFDRAGYTF. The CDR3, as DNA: TGTGCCAGCAGTTCGCACCCCGGATTCGACAGAGCTGGCTACACCTTC.